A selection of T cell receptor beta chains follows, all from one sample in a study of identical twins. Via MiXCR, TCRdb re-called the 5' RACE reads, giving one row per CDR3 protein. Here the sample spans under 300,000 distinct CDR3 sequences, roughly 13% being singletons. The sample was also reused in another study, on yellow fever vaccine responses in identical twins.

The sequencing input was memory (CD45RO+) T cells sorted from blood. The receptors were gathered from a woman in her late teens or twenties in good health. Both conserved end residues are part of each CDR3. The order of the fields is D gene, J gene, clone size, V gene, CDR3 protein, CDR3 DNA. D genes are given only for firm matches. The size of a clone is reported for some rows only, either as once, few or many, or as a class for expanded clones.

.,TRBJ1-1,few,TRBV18,CASSPGDPNTEAFF,TGTGCCAGCTCACCAGGGGACCCAAACACTGAAGCTTTCTTT
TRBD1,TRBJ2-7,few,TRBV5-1,CASSPDRGLEQYF,TGCGCCAGCAGTCCCGACAGGGGCCTCGAGCAGTACTTC
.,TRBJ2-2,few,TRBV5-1,CASWAPNTGELFF,TGCGCCAGCTGGGCCCCGAACACCGGGGAGCTGTTTTTT
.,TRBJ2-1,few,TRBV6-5,CAIRDSNSYNEQFF,TGTGCCATCCGCGACTCGAACTCCTACAATGAGCAGTTCTTC
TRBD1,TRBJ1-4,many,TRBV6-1,CASSAGQGTTNEKLFF,TGTGCCAGTTCCGCGGGACAGGGGACAACTAATGAAAAACTGTTTTTT
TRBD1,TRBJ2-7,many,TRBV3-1,CASSPAGGADRKQYF,TGTGCCAGCAGCCCCGCAGGGGGCGCAGACCGGAAGCAGTACTTC
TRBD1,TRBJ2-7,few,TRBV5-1,CASSRGQASYEQYF,TGCGCCAGCAGCCGCGGACAGGCCTCCTACGAGCAGTACTTC
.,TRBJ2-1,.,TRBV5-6,CASSLAYGRRNNEQFF,TGTGCCAGCAGCTTGGCCTACGGGAGAAGGAACAATGAGCAGTTCTTC
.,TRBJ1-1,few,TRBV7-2,CASSLVPFGEAFF,TGTGCCAGCAGCTTAGTTCCGTTTGGTGAAGCTTTCTTT
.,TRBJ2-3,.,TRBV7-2,CASGLTGPDTQYF,TGTGCCAGCGGCTTGACGGGTCCAGATACGCAGTATTTT
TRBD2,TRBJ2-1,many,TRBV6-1,CASSLAGRDNEQFF,TGTGCCAGCAGCCTAGCGGGACGCGACAATGAGCAGTTCTTC
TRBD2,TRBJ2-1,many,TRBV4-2,CASSQGTSDYNEQFF,TGTGCCAGCAGCCAAGGGACTAGCGACTACAATGAGCAGTTCTTC
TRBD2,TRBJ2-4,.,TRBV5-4,CASLKGGTSGVNKNIQYF,TGTGCCAGCTTAAAAGGGGGGACTAGCGGGGTTAACAAAAACATTCAGTACTTC
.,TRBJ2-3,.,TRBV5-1,CASSLGPDSSTDTQYF,TGCGCCAGCAGCTTGGGCCCGGACTCTAGCACAGATACGCAGTATTTT
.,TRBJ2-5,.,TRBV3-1,CASSQRIGTLDGTQYF,TGTGCCAGCAGCCAACGGATCGGGACCCTTGATGGGACCCAGTACTTC
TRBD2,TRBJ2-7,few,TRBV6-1,CASTPPGGSSYEQYF,TGTGCCAGCACCCCTCCGGGCGGGAGTAGCTACGAGCAGTACTTC
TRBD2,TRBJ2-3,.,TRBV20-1,CSAYRTSGGNTDTQYF,TGCAGTGCTTACAGGACTAGCGGGGGGAACACAGATACGCAGTATTTT
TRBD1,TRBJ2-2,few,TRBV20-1,CSALPGTGFTGELFF,TGCAGTGCCCTCCCCGGGACAGGGTTTACCGGGGAGCTGTTTTTT
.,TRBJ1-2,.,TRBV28,CASSPPAGNGYTF,TGTGCCAGCAGTCCCCCGGCGGGGAATGGCTACACCTTC
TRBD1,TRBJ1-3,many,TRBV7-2,CASSWDREYGNTIYF,TGTGCCAGCAGCTGGGACAGGGAGTACGGAAACACCATATATTTT
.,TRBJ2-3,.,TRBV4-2,CASSQATLADTQYF,TGTGCCAGCAGCCAAGCCACCCTAGCAGATACGCAGTATTTT
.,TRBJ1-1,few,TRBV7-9,CASSFPGGAAAEAFF,TGTGCCAGCAGCTTCCCCGGGGGGGCCGCGGCTGAAGCTTTCTTT
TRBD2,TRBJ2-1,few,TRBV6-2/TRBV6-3,CASKVLPGTSGTNEQFF,TGTGCCAGCAAGGTCCTCCCCGGGACTAGCGGGACCAATGAGCAGTTCTTC
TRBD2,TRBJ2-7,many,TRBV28,CASSSRDYLYEQYF,TGTGCCAGCAGTTCCCGGGACTACCTCTACGAGCAGTACTTC
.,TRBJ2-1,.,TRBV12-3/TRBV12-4,CASALGAYYNEQFF,TGTGCCAGCGCACTCGGGGCATACTACAATGAGCAGTTCTTC
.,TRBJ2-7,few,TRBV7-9,CASSLAGTGTSRLEQYF,TGTGCCAGCAGCTTAGCGGGTACCGGGACCTCGCGGCTTGAGCAGTACTTC
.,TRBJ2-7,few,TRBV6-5,CASSYSWEAEQYF,TGTGCCAGCAGTTACTCTTGGGAGGCCGAGCAGTACTTC
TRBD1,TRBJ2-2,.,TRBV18,CASSPDRGKSTGELFF,TGTGCCAGCTCACCCGACAGGGGCAAGAGCACCGGGGAGCTGTTTTTT
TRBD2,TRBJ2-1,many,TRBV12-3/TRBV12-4,CASSLVAGLNEQFF,TGTGCCAGCAGTTTGGTAGCGGGGTTGAATGAGCAGTTCTTC
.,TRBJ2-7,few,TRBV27,CASSPRLDSYEQYF,TGTGCCAGCAGTCCCCGACTAGACTCCTACGAGCAGTACTTC
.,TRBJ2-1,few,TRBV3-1,CASAQTRGNNEQFF,TGTGCCAGCGCACAGACTAGGGGGAACAATGAGCAGTTCTTC
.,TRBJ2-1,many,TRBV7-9,CASSFRGTDNEQFF,TGTGCCAGCAGCTTCCGCGGGACAGACAATGAGCAGTTCTTC
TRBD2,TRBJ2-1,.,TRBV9,CASSVEGLAGEEQFF,TGTGCCAGCAGCGTCGAGGGGCTAGCGGGGGAGGAGCAGTTCTTC
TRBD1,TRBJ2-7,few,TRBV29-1,CSVLSLDRASYEQYF,TGCAGCGTCCTCTCCTTGGACAGGGCCTCCTACGAGCAGTACTTC
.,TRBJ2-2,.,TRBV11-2,CAAGGVGAGYTGELFF,TGTGCCGCTGGAGGCGTAGGTGCTGGGTACACCGGGGAGCTGTTTTTT
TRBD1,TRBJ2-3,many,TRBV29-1,CSVETGADTQYF,TGCAGCGTTGAAACAGGGGCAGATACGCAGTATTTT
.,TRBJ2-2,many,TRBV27,CASSPRNTGELFF,TGTGCCAGCAGTCCCCGAAACACCGGGGAGCTGTTTTTT
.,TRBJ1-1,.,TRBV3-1,CASSQVSPGGTEAFF,TGTGCCAGCAGCCAAGTTTCCCCGGGAGGCACTGAAGCTTTCTTT
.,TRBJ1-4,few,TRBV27,CASRQVLATNEKLFF,TGTGCCAGCAGACAAGTATTAGCGACTAATGAAAAACTGTTTTTT
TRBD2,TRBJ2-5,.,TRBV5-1,CASSVGLAGQETQYF,TGCGCCAGCAGCGTAGGACTAGCGGGCCAAGAGACCCAGTACTTC
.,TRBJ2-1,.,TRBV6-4,CASSGESGDEQFF,TGTGCCAGCAGCGGGGAGAGCGGCGATGAGCAGTTCTTC
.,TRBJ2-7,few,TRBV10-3,CAISEGQYEQYF,TGTGCCATCAGTGAAGGCCAGTACGAGCAGTACTTC
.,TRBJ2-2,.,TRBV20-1,CSAPDRTRTGELFF,TGCAGTGCTCCAGACAGAACCCGCACCGGGGAGCTGTTTTTT
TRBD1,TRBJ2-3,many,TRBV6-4,CASSEGTGGADTQYF,TGTGCCAGCAGTGAGGGGACAGGGGGCGCAGATACGCAGTATTTT
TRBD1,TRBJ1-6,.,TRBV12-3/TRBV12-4,CASSYTGGANSPLHF,TGTGCCAGCAGCTACACAGGGGGCGCGAATTCACCCCTCCACTTT
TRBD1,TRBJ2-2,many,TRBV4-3,CASSQEQGRGGELFF,TGCGCCAGCAGCCAAGAACAGGGGAGAGGCGGGGAGCTGTTTTTT
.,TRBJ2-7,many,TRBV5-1,CASSFSPGVYEQYF,TGCGCCAGCAGCTTTAGCCCCGGGGTCTACGAGCAGTACTTC
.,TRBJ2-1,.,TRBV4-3,CASSQAPINEQFF,TGCGCCAGCAGCCAAGCTCCCATCAATGAGCAGTTCTTC
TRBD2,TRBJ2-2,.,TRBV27,CASSLTRERTGELFF,TGTGCCAGCAGTTTAACGCGGGAGCGGACCGGGGAGCTGTTTTTT
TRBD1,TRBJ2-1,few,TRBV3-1,CASSTRDRGNNEQFF,TGTGCCAGCAGCACCCGGGACAGGGGGAACAATGAGCAGTTCTTC
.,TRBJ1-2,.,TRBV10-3,CATSGTDYGYTF,TGTGCCACCTCCGGGACGGACTATGGCTACACCTTC
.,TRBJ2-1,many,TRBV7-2,CASSPSRAETYNEQFF,TGTGCCAGCAGCCCTAGTCGGGCAGAAACTTACAATGAGCAGTTCTTC
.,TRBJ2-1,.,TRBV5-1,CASSLGTGYYDEQFF,TGCGCCAGCAGCTTAGGGACTGGATACTACGATGAGCAGTTCTTC
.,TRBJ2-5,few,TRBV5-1,CASSLGLDGETQYF,TGCGCCAGCAGCTTAGGTTTGGACGGGGAGACCCAGTACTTC
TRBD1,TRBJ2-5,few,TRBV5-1,CASSRRHRGQETQYF,TGCGCCAGCAGTCGGCGACACAGGGGTCAAGAGACCCAGTACTTC
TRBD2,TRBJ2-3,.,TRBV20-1,CSAKIAGTTDTQYF,TGCAGTGCAAAGATAGCGGGCACCACAGATACGCAGTATTTT
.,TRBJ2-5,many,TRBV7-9,CASSFPSRETQYF,TGTGCCAGCAGCTTTCCGTCAAGGGAGACCCAGTACTTC
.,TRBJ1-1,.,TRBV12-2,CASRSPPDRGPKVNTEAFF,TGTGCAAGTCGCTCCCCCCCCGACAGGGGGCCAAAGGTGAACACTGAAGCTTTCTTT